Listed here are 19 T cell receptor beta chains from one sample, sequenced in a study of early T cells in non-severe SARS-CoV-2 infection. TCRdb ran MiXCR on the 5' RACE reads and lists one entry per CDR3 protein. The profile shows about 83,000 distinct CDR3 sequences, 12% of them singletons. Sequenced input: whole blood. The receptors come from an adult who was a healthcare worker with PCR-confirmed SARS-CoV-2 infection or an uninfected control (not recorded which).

The chain's CDR3 is CASSPDTTNTGELFF. The CDR3 DNA sequence: TGCGCCAGCAGCCCGGACACTACGAACACCGGGGAGCTGTTTTTT. The V call is TRBV5-1, the J call TRBJ2-2, with D possibly TRBD1 on 5 matching bases. The V gene's germline CDR1 is SGHRS and CDR2 YFSETQ. V gave up 4 bases and J gave up 0 bases, with 10 bases separating them. CDR3 length: 15 residues. Looking up the rest from reference TRBV5-1 and TRBJ2-2 gives the full variable domain: KAGVTQTPRYLIKTRGQQVTLSCSPISGHRSVSWYQQTPGQGLQFLFEYFSETQRNKGNFPGRFSGRQFSNSRSEMNVSTLELGDSALYLCASSPDTTNTGELFFGEGSRLTVL.

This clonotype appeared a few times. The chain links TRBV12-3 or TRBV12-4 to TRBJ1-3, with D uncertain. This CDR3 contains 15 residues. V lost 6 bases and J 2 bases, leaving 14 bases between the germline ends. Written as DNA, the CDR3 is TGTGCCAGCAGCCTGCGGGGTACTGCTGGAAACACCATATATTTT. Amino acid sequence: CASSLRGTAGNTIYF.

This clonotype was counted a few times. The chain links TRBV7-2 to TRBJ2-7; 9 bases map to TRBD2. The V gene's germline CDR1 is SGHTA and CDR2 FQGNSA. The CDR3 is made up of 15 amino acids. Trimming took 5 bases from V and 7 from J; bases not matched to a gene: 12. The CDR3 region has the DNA TGTGCCAGCAGCCTCATAGCGGGAGCAGCGGGAGAGCAGTACTTC. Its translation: CASSLIAGAAGEQYF.

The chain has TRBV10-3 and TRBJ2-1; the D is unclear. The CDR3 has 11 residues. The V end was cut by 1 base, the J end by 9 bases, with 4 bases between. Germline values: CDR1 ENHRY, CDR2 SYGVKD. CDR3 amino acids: CAISEYSEQFF. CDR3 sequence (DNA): TGTGCCATCAGTGAGTATAGTGAGCAGTTCTTC.

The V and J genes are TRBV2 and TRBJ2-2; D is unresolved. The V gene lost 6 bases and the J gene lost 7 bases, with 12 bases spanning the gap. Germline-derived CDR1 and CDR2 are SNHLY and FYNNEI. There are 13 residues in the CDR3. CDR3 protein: CASRPGVGGELFF. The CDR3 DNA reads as TGTGCCAGCAGGCCCGGAGTCGGCGGGGAGCTGTTTTTT.

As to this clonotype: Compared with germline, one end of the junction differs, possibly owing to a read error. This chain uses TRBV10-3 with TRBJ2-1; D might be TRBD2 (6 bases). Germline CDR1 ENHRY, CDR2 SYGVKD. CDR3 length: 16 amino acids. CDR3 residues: CTISRKGGESYNEQFF. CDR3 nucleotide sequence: TGTACCATCAGTCGAAAGGGCGGGGAATCCTACAATGAGCAGTTCTTC.

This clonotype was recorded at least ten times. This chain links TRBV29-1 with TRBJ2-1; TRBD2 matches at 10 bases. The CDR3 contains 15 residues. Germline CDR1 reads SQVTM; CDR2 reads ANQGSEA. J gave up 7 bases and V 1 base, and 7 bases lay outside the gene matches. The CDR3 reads CSVEGLAGAVNEQFF. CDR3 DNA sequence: TGCAGCGTTGAAGGGCTAGCGGGAGCTGTGAATGAGCAGTTCTTC.

The CDR3: CASSAATNEKLFF. The CDR3 DNA reads TGTGCCAGCAGTGCAGCAACTAATGAAAAACTGTTTTTT. The V call is TRBV7-9, the J call TRBJ1-4; no firm D call. V was shortened by 6 bases and J by 0 bases, with 5 bases between the two germline ends. Germline CDR1 SEHNR, CDR2 FQNEAQ (reference sequence). This CDR3 is built from 13 residues.

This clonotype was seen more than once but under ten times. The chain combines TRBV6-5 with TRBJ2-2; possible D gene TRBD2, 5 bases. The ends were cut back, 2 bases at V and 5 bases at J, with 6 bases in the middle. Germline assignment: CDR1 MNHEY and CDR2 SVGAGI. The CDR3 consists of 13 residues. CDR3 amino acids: CASSYRGTGELFF. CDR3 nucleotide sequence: TGTGCCAGCAGTTACCGCGGGACCGGGGAGCTGTTTTTT.

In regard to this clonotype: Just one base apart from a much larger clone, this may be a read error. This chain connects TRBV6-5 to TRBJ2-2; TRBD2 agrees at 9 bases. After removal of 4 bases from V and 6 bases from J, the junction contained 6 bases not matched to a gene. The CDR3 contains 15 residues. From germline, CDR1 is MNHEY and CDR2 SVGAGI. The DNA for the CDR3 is TGTGCCAGCAGTTTGACTAGCGGTTCCGCCGGGGAGCTGTTTTTT. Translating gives CASSLTSGSAGELFF.

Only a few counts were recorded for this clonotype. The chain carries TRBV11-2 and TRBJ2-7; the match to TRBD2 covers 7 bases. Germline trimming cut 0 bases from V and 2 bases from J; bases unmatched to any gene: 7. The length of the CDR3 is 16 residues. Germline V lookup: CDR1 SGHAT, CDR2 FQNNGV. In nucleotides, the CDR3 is TGTGCCAGCAGCTTAGATGGGGGGGTTTCGCCCTACGAGCAGTACTTC. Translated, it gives CASSLDGGVSPYEQYF.

CDR3 bases: TGTGCCAGCAGCCAGGGAACCGGGACAGGGAACACTGAAGCTTTCTTT. It is translated as CASSQGTGTGNTEAFF. The gene calls are TRBV4-2 and TRBJ1-1, with 8 bases that match TRBD1. The CDR3 consists of 16 residues. The V and J ends lost 3 bases and 1 base, in that order; junction bases with no gene match: 7. Germline V gene lookup returns CDR1 LGHNA and CDR2 YNFKEQ.

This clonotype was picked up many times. This CDR3 reads CASMPTAGPPEDTQYF. CDR3 nucleotides: TGCGCCAGCATGCCCACTGCGGGACCACCCGAGGATACGCAGTATTTT. The rearrangement joins TRBV10-2 to TRBJ2-3; D possibly corresponds to TRBD2 (6 bases). The germline V gene has CDR1 WSHSY and CDR2 SAAADI. V was clipped by 7 bases and J by 6 bases, with 23 bases between them. CDR3 length: 16 amino acids.

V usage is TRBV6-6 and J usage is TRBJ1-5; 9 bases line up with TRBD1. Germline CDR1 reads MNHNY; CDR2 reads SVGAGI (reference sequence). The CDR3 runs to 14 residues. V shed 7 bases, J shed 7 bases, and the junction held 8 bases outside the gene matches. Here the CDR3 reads CASNRRQGDQPQHF. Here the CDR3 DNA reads TGTGCCAGCAACCGGAGACAGGGGGACCAGCCCCAGCATTTT.

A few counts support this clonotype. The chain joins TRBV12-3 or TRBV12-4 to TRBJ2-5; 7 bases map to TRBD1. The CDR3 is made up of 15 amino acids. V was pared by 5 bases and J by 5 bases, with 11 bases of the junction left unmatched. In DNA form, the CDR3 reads TGTGCCAGCAGTCGCCTACAGGGGCTCATTGAGACCCAGTACTTC. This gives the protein CASSRLQGLIETQYF.

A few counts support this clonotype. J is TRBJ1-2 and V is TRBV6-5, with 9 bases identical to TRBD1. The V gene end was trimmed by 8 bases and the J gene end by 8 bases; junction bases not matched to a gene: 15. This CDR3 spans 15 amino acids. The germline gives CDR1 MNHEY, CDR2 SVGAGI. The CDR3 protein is CASRYLGQGRSGYTF. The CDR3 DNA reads TGTGCCAGCCGATACCTCGGACAGGGGCGAAGCGGCTACACCTTC.

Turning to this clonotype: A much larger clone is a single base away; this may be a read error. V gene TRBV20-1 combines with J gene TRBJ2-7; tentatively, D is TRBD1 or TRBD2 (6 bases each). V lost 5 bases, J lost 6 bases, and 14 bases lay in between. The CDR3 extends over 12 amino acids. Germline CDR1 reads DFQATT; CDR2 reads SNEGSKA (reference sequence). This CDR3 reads CSAPKPGAEQYF. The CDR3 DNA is TGCAGTGCTCCCAAGCCGGGGGCCGAGCAGTACTTC.

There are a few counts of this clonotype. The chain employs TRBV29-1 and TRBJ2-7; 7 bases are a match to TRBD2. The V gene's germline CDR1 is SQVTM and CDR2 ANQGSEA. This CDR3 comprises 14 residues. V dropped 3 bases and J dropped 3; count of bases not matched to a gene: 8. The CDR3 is CSVEGGRQGYEQYF. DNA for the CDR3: TGCAGCGTTGAGGGGGGGAGGCAGGGCTACGAGCAGTACTTC.

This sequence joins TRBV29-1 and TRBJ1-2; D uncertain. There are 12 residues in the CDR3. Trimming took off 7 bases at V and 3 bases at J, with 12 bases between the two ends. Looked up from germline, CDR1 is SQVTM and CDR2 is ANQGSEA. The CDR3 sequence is CSGEDGYYGYTF. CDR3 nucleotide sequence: TGCAGCGGAGAGGACGGCTACTATGGCTACACCTTC.